One and the same sample provided the 27 T cell receptor beta chains below, sequenced in a study of T cell responses to AZD1222 COVID-19 vaccine (dated by TCRdb to 2020 to 2023). What the time point label conveys for this sample: baseline before first vaccination. The sample's treatment or condition label is to be understood as: meningococcal conjugate vaccine given as trial control. The receptor library was made with the immunoSEQ multiplex PCR assay. Drawn from immuneACCESS, this table holds only the in-frame rearrangements with V and J called that TCRdb kept. Clones are partly lost; checked studies trace under half to an unresolved V gene and leave the rest unexplained. The sample has around 140,000 clones on record, about 92% of them singletons. The ten largest account for less than 0.95% of the sample. Material: peripheral blood, obtained on day 0 of MenACWY control vaccination. Source of these receptors: an adult in good health.

The chain carries TRBV5-6 and TRBJ2-1, with D possibly matching TRBD2 (5 bases). Per germline, CDR1 SGHDT and CDR2 YYEEEE. The CDR3 totals 15 residues. Trimming stripped 0 bases from V and 7 bases from J, with 14 bases between. The CDR3 sequence is CASSLVALVGNEQFF. CDR3 nucleotides: TGTGCCAGCAGCTTGGTGGCACTAGTGGGAAATGAGCAGTTCTTC.

The rearrangement joins TRBV5-1 to TRBJ2-2; maybe TRBD1 (5 bases). Germline V gene lookup returns CDR1 SGHRS and CDR2 YFSETQ. The ends were cut back, 5 bases at V and 2 bases at J, with 13 bases in the middle. CDR3 length equals 15 residues. The CDR3 DNA reads TGCGCCAGCAGTACGAACCAGGGTAACACCGGGGAGCTGTTTTTT. Its translation: CASSTNQGNTGELFF.

The chain has TRBV5-1 and TRBJ2-7, with D perhaps TRBD1 (6 bases). There are 16 residues in the CDR3. V was shortened by 3 bases and J by 3 bases, with 19 bases between the two germline ends. Germline V gene lookup returns CDR1 SGHRS and CDR2 YFSETQ. DNA of the CDR3: TGCGCCAGCAGCTGGGCGCAGGACAGTTCAATCTACGAGCAGTACTTC. It encodes CASSWAQDSSIYEQYF.

The rearrangement links TRBV6-4 to TRBJ1-2; 8 nucleotides align to TRBD1. The CDR3 is 16 amino acids. CDR1 MRHNA and CDR2 SNTAGT come from the germline V gene. V dropped 3 bases and J dropped 4; count of bases not matched to a gene: 10. The CDR3 nucleotides read TGTGCCAGCAGTGAAACGTTTGGACAGGGAATCTATGGCTACACCTTC. This codes for CASSETFGQGIYGYTF.

This chain joins TRBV19 and TRBJ2-1; 9 bases align to TRBD2. The V gene end was trimmed by 4 bases and the J gene end by 5 bases; junction bases not matched to a gene: 6. Germline V gene lookup returns CDR1 LNHDA and CDR2 SQIVND (reference sequence). This CDR3 contains 15 residues. The CDR3 loop is CASSSTGTSHNEQFF. CDR3 coding DNA: TGTGCCAGTAGTAGCACCGGGACTAGCCACAATGAGCAGTTCTTC.

In DNA, the CDR3 is TGTGCCAGCAGCCCCGGGACAGCTGACTATTTACACTATGGCTACACCTTC. It yields the protein CASSPGTADYLHYGYTF. The gene calls are TRBV7-9 and TRBJ1-2; TRBD1 aligns across 7 bases. Germline V gene data show CDR1 as SEHNR and CDR2 as FQNEAQ (reference sequence). This CDR3 region has 17 residues. After removal of 5 bases from V and 3 bases from J, the junction contained 15 bases not matched to a gene.

The gene calls are TRBV19 and TRBJ1-1, with D hard to call. The CDR3 contains 13 residues. V lost 6 bases, J lost 0 bases, and 8 bases lay in between. Germline CDR1 reads LNHDA; CDR2 reads SQIVND (reference sequence). The CDR3 sequence is CASSPYMNTEAFF. CDR3 nucleotides: TGTGCCAGTAGCCCTTATATGAACACTGAAGCTTTCTTT.

The V call is TRBV5-8, the J call TRBJ2-1; TRBD2 aligns across 7 bases. With 4 bases clipped from V and 8 bases from J, the junction kept 6 bases outside the gene matches. CDR1 is SGHTS, CDR2 YDEGEE, per germline. The CDR3 is made up of 13 amino acids. This chain's CDR3 is CASSVDSGDEQFF. In nucleotides, the CDR3 is TGTGCCAGCAGCGTTGACAGCGGGGATGAGCAGTTCTTC.

The chain carries TRBV7-9 and TRBJ2-5; possible D gene TRBD1, 5 bases. The CDR3 spans 11 residues. Per the germline V gene, CDR1 is SEHNR and CDR2 is FQNEAQ (reference sequence). Trimming left V 3 bases short and J 12 bases short, with 11 bases between. The CDR3 region is CASSFSQGEYF. The CDR3 DNA reads TGTGCCAGCAGCTTTAGTCAAGGGGAGTACTTC.

The chain couples TRBV12-3 or TRBV12-4 to TRBJ2-3; the match to TRBD2 covers 7 bases. The CDR3 is 12 amino acids. V dropped 3 bases and J dropped 6; count of bases not matched to a gene: 0. The CDR3 coding sequence is TGTGCCAGCAGTTTCGGGGGGGATACGCAGTATTTT. Its translation: CASSFGGDTQYF.

This rearrangement joins TRBV28 to TRBJ1-5; the D is unclear. Germline values: CDR1 MDHEN, CDR2 SYDVKM. The V end was cut by 3 bases, the J end by 4 bases, with 7 bases between. CDR3 length: 13 residues. CDR3 sequence reads: CASSLGENQPQHF. CDR3 bases: TGTGCCAGCAGTTTGGGCGAAAATCAGCCCCAGCATTTT.

V is TRBV2 and J is TRBJ1-1; D remains unclear. Trimming shortened V by 6 bases and J by 4 bases, and 12 bases separated the two germline ends. The germline CDR1 and CDR2 sequences are SNHLY and FYNNEI. There are 13 residues in the CDR3. As DNA, the CDR3 is TGTGCCAGCAGCGCTGCCTCGGTCACTGAAGCTTTCTTT. It yields the protein CASSAASVTEAFF.

The chain recombines TRBV7-9 with TRBJ1-1; D remains unclear. The CDR3 runs to 14 residues. V shed 5 bases and J shed 7 bases, with 17 bases lying between them. Germline V CDR1 and CDR2: SEHNR, FQNEAQ (reference sequence). The CDR3 reads CASSNLDRAVEAFF. CDR3 DNA: TGTGCCAGCAGCAACCTAGATAGGGCAGTTGAAGCTTTCTTT.

Here the CDR3 reads CASSITGNYNEQFF. CDR3 DNA sequence: TGTGCCAGTAGTATCACGGGGAACTACAATGAGCAGTTCTTC. V is TRBV19 and J is TRBJ2-1, with a possible D match to TRBD2 (5 bases). V lost 3 bases to trimming and J lost 3 bases, with 9 bases between them. The germline V gene has CDR1 LNHDA and CDR2 SQIVND (reference sequence). The CDR3 consists of 14 residues.

This chain uses TRBV19 with TRBJ1-2; a possible D gene is TRBD1 (5 bases). CDR3 size: 14 residues. CDR1 and CDR2 from the germline V gene are LNHDA and SQIVND (reference sequence). The ends were cut back, 7 bases at V and 0 bases at J, with 12 bases in the middle. The CDR3 region has the DNA TGTGCCAGTAAGGAAAGGGGCCCTAACTATGGCTACACCTTC. This gives the protein CASKERGPNYGYTF.

The chain uses TRBV11-3 and TRBJ2-1, with TRBD2 matching 8 bases. CDR3 length equals 15 residues. With 5 bases clipped from V and 4 bases from J, the junction kept 7 bases outside the gene matches. CDR1 is SGHNT, CDR2 YENEEA, per germline. The CDR3 DNA reads TGTGCCAGCAGCCCTGGACTAGCTGAGTACAATGAGCAGTTCTTC. This encodes CASSPGLAEYNEQFF.

The chain combines TRBV9 with TRBJ2-1; D is ambiguous. Germline V gene lookup returns CDR1 SGDLS and CDR2 YYNGEE. Trimming stripped 1 base from V and 2 bases from J, with 10 bases between. CDR3 length: 15 amino acids. CDR3 nucleotide sequence: TGTGCCAGCAGCGTATCGGATTTTCCCTACAATGAGCAGTTCTTC. Protein product: CASSVSDFPYNEQFF.

The V gene is TRBV27, the J gene TRBJ2-2; D may be TRBD1 or TRBD2 (6 bases each). CDR1 and CDR2 from the germline V gene are MNHEY and SMNVEV (reference sequence). Trimming stripped 3 bases from V and 4 bases from J, with 9 bases between. The CDR3 consists of 14 residues. The DNA of the CDR3 is TGTGCCAGCAGTTTCGGGGGCCCCACCGGGGAGCTGTTTTTT. Its translation is CASSFGGPTGELFF.

The rearrangement uses TRBV4-2 and TRBJ2-1, with TRBD2 matching 8 bases. With V trimmed by 4 bases and J by 2 bases, 13 bases remained unmatched. The CDR3 totals 18 residues. Germline values: CDR1 LGHNA, CDR2 YNFKEQ. Here the CDR3 DNA reads TGTGCCAGCAGCCCCCGGCTAGCGGGCCCTAGCACCTACAATGAGCAGTTCTTC. Amino acid sequence: CASSPRLAGPSTYNEQFF.

The rearrangement uses TRBV9 and TRBJ2-6; D is possibly TRBD1 (5 bases). Deletions cut 0 bases from V and 4 bases from J, with 14 bases between. The germline V gene encodes CDR1 SGDLS and CDR2 YYNGEE. The CDR3 has 17 residues. CDR3 coding DNA: TGTGCCAGCAGCGTAGGTAGTAGGGGCTCAGGGGCCAACGTCCTGACTTTC. Translating it yields CASSVGSRGSGANVLTF.

The V gene is TRBV7-9, the J gene TRBJ2-7; 14 bases match TRBD2. The CDR3 totals 16 residues. Per germline, CDR1 SEHNR and CDR2 FQNEAQ (reference sequence). V dropped 0 bases and J dropped 6; count of bases not matched to a gene: 4. CDR3 loop: CASSLAGTSGRGEQYF. CDR3 DNA sequence: TGTGCCAGCAGCTTAGCCGGGACTAGCGGGAGAGGCGAGCAGTACTTC. Full variable domain (remainder filled in from reference TRBV7-9 and TRBJ2-7): DTGVSQNPRHKITKRGQNVTFRCDPISEHNRLYWYRQTLGQGPEFLTYFQNEAQLEKSRLLSDRFSAERPKGSFSTLEIQRTEQGDSAMYLCASSLAGTSGRGEQYFGPGTRLTVT.

In this sample, this clone turned up once. The chain uses TRBV7-9 and TRBJ2-5; D not resolved. Germline V CDR1 and CDR2: SEHNR, FQNEAQ (reference sequence). The V end lost 4 bases, the J end lost 5 bases, and 11 bases lay between the germline ends. This CDR3 region has 13 residues. CDR3 loop: CASSSSSRETQYF. The DNA of the CDR3 is TGTGCCAGCAGCTCATCTAGTCGCGAGACCCAGTACTTC.

CDR3 protein: CASSFKGYGYTF. The CDR3 nucleotides are TGTGCCAGCAGTTTTAAAGGCTATGGCTACACCTTC. The V gene is TRBV12-3 or TRBV12-4, the J gene TRBJ1-2; unclear D gene. The CDR3 sequence is 12 residues long. V lost 3 bases to trimming and J lost 4 bases, with 6 bases between them.

The chain combines TRBV5-8 with TRBJ1-6, with D maybe TRBD1 (5 bases). The CDR3 has 14 amino acids. V lost 1 base and J 8 bases, leaving 10 bases between the germline ends. The germline CDR1 and CDR2 sequences are SGHTS and YDEGEE. CDR3 DNA: TGTGCCAGCAGCTTGCGGGACTTGGATTCACCCCTCCACTTT. Translation: CASSLRDLDSPLHF. Together with reference TRBV5-8 and TRBJ1-6, the CDR3 gives the full variable domain: EAGVTQSPTHLIKTRGQQATLRCSPISGHTSVYWYQQALGLGLQFLLWYDEGEERNRGNFPPRFSGRQFPNYSSELNVNALELEDSALYLCASSLRDLDSPLHFGNGTRLTVT.

This clone was picked up one time. This chain connects TRBV9 to TRBJ2-1; the D is unclear. V was cut by 1 base and J by 0 bases, with 8 bases left in between. Germline values: CDR1 SGDLS, CDR2 YYNGEE. The CDR3 spans 15 residues. The CDR3 DNA follows: TGTGCCAGCAGCGTAAGAACTAACTCCTACAATGAGCAGTTCTTC. Its protein is CASSVRTNSYNEQFF.

The rearrangement links TRBV6-5 to TRBJ1-5; a weak D match, TRBD1 (5 bases). V was trimmed by 5 bases and J by 11 bases, leaving 22 bases between them. The CDR3 sequence is 15 residues long. Germline V gives CDR1 MNHEY, CDR2 SVGAGI. CDR3 protein: CASSRRQRFGEAQHF. The CDR3 region has the DNA TGTGCCAGCAGTCGACGACAGCGTTTCGGAGAGGCCCAGCATTTT.

This clone occurred a few times. The J gene is TRBJ1-1, the V gene TRBV4-1, with unresolved D. Germline V gives CDR1 MGHRA, CDR2 YSYEKL. The V gene lost 0 bases and the J gene lost 3 bases, with 8 bases spanning the gap. The CDR3 contains 14 residues. The CDR3 spells CASSQEFGDTEAFF. CDR3 nucleotides: TGCGCCAGCAGCCAAGAGTTCGGGGACACTGAAGCTTTCTTT.